Following are 17 T cell receptor beta chains from one sample sequenced in a study of cytomegalovirus exposure and HLA in healthy donors. Primers for the PCR totalled 60 Vbeta and 13 Jbeta. TCRdb's copy holds only in-frame clones and misses some; the assay was immunoSEQ multiplex PCR. The sample yields 160,000 or so clones, roughly 72% seen once. Sequenced: PBMCs. The receptors here all came from a man aged 35 to 55 in good health and CMV-seronegative.

V usage is TRBV5-1 and J usage is TRBJ2-7, with D perhaps TRBD2 (6 bases). Germline V CDR1 and CDR2: SGHRS, YFSETQ. CDR3 size: 15 residues. V was shortened by 1 base and J by 6 bases, with 17 bases between the two germline ends. The CDR3 DNA is TGCGCCAGCAGCTTGAGACCGGGAGCAACCGTCGAGCAGTACGTC. This translates into CASSLRPGATVEQYV.

The V gene is TRBV7-9, the J gene TRBJ1-4; D ambiguous. The V end lost 4 bases, the J end lost 4 bases, and 13 bases lay between the germline ends. Germline values: CDR1 SEHNR, CDR2 FQNEAQ (reference sequence). The CDR3 covers 15 residues. CDR3 bases: TGTGCCAGCAGCTCCACACGGGGATTTAATGAAAAACTGTTTTTT. It yields the protein CASSSTRGFNEKLFF.

The gene calls are TRBV28 and TRBJ2-5, with 7 positions matching TRBD1. With the DNA end fitting TRBJ2-7 better, the J assignment may be wrong. The CDR3 is 15 residues long. Per the germline V gene, CDR1 is MDHEN and CDR2 is SYDVKM. The CDR3 DNA follows: TGTGCCAGCAGTTCAGGGACAGCCGGACGTTACGAGCAGTACTTC. The encoded protein is CASSSGTAGRYEQYF.

This CDR3 is CASSLYRDRSYEQYF. The CDR3 bases are TGTGCCAGCAGTTTATACCGGGACAGATCCTACGAGCAGTACTTC. The chain links TRBV6-1 to TRBJ2-7, with 7 nucleotides matching TRBD1. The CDR3 loop spans 15 amino acids. V lost 5 bases to trimming and J lost 1 base; unmatched junction nucleotides: 8. Germline CDR1 and CDR2: MNHNS and SASEGT.

The chain employs TRBV2 and TRBJ2-4; no definite D call. The CDR3 loop spans 15 amino acids. Germline V CDR1 and CDR2: SNHLY, FYNNEI. V shed 5 bases and J shed 0 bases, with 11 bases lying between them. The CDR3 spells CASSFPTVAKNIQYF. DNA of the CDR3: TGTGCCAGCAGTTTTCCTACTGTAGCCAAAAACATTCAGTACTTC.

The J gene is TRBJ2-1, the V gene TRBV2, with TRBD1 identical over 9 bases. Germline CDR1 is SNHLY and CDR2 is FYNNEI. This CDR3 region has 13 residues. V gave up 2 bases and J gave up 16 bases; unmatched junction bases: 9. The CDR3 region has the DNA TGTGCCAGCAGTGAAAGAGAGGGACAGGGTATCTTCTTC. Its protein product is CASSEREGQGIFF. The whole variable domain, filled in from reference TRBV2 and TRBJ2-1, reads EPEVTQTPSHQVTQMGQEVILRCVPISNHLYFYWYRQILGQKVEFLVSFYNNEISEKSEIFDDQFSVERPDGSNFTLKIRSTKLEDSAMYFCASSEREGQGIFFGPGTRLTVL.

CDR3 amino acids: CSAGTGDEKLFF. The DNA of the CDR3 is TGCAGCGCCGGGACAGGGGATGAAAAACTGTTTTTT. The genes are TRBV29-1 and TRBJ1-4; 10 bases are a match to TRBD1. The junction had 2 bases not matched to a gene; V was cut back by 7 bases and J by 6 bases. CDR1 is SQVTM and CDR2 is ANQGSEA in the germline V gene. The CDR3 consists of 12 residues.

There are a few counts of this clone. V is TRBV30 and J is TRBJ1-2, with TRBD1 identical over 7 bases. The germline gives CDR1 GTSNPN, CDR2 SVGIG (reference sequence). With 3 bases clipped from V and 1 base from J, the junction kept 8 bases outside the gene matches. This CDR3 comprises 15 residues. In DNA form, the CDR3 reads TGTGCCTGGAGCTATGAAGGGACAGTTAACTATGGCTACACCTTC. Translated, it gives CAWSYEGTVNYGYTF.

The chain recombines TRBV2 with TRBJ1-2; D remains ambiguous. This CDR3 is built from 15 residues. CDR1 SNHLY and CDR2 FYNNEI come from the germline V gene. V was trimmed by 2 bases and J by 0 bases, leaving 10 bases between them. The CDR3 reads CASSEWVGANYGYTF. For the CDR3, the DNA is TGTGCCAGCAGTGAATGGGTGGGAGCTAACTATGGCTACACCTTC. The full variable domain, its missing parts supplied by reference TRBV2 and TRBJ1-2, is EPEVTQTPSHQVTQMGQEVILRCVPISNHLYFYWYRQILGQKVEFLVSFYNNEISEKSEIFDDQFSVERPDGSNFTLKIRSTKLEDSAMYFCASSEWVGANYGYTFGSGTRLTVV.

This rearrangement joins TRBV7-3 to TRBJ1-5, with D perhaps TRBD1 (6 bases). V lost 3 bases and J lost 3, with 9 bases in between. Germline-derived CDR1 and CDR2 are SGHTA and FQGTGA. The CDR3 is 14 amino acids. CDR3 sequence reads: CASSLSGDNQPQHF. The CDR3 coding sequence is TGTGCCAGCAGCTTGTCAGGGGACAATCAGCCCCAGCATTTT.

The table lists this clone with many counts. As DNA, the CDR3 is TGTGCCAGCAGCTCTACTGGACGGGGGGAGACCCAGTACTTC. Encoded protein: CASSSTGRGETQYF. The gene calls are TRBV11-3 and TRBJ2-5; D may be TRBD2 (6 bases). Trimming shortened V by 4 bases and J by 5 bases, and 14 bases separated the two germline ends. The germline CDR1 and CDR2 sequences are SGHNT and YENEEA. CDR3 length: 14 residues.

This clone was picked up one time. The chain links TRBV6-6 to TRBJ2-7; 10 bases fit TRBD2. The germline V gene has CDR1 MNHNY and CDR2 SVGAGI (reference sequence). The junction had 3 bases not matched to a gene; V was cut back by 0 bases and J by 4 bases. The CDR3 has 15 residues. The CDR3 region has the DNA TGTGCCAGCAGTTACTCTACTAGCGGGACTTACGAGCAGTACGTC. This sequence encodes CASSYSTSGTYEQYV.

The chain employs TRBV2 and TRBJ2-1; 11 bases align to TRBD2. J lost 5 bases, V lost 6 bases, and 0 bases had no gene match. Germline V gives CDR1 SNHLY, CDR2 FYNNEI. The CDR3 covers 13 residues. The CDR3 nucleotides are TGTGCCAGCAGACTAGCGGGAGACAATGAGCAGTTCTTC. Translation gives CASRLAGDNEQFF.

This clone occurred once. The chain employs TRBV19 and TRBJ1-3; D is unresolved. Germline CDR1 reads LNHDA; CDR2 reads SQIVND (reference sequence). V was clipped by 5 bases and J by 0 bases, with 8 bases between them. CDR3 length: 14 amino acids. The chain's CDR3 is CASSAYYSGNTIYF. The CDR3, as DNA: TGTGCCAGTAGTGCCTACTACTCTGGAAACACCATATATTTT.

J is TRBJ1-5 and V is TRBV19; TRBD1 agrees at 7 bases. Losses at the gene ends were 4 bases for V and 9 bases for J; bases not matched to a gene: 18. The germline V gene encodes CDR1 LNHDA and CDR2 SQIVND (reference sequence). The CDR3 is 17 residues long. CDR3 coding DNA: TGTGCCAGTAGTAGACTTCGGACAGGTAACACGGATCTGCCCCAGCATTTT. Translated: CASSRLRTGNTDLPQHF.

V usage is TRBV9 and J usage is TRBJ2-7; 7 bases align to TRBD1. This CDR3 region has 16 residues. CDR1 is SGDLS and CDR2 is YYNGEE in the germline V gene. Trimming took 0 bases from V and 3 from J; bases not matched to a gene: 9. CDR3 nucleotides: TGTGCCAGCAGCGTAGGGTCGGGGACAGCTTTCTACGAGCAGTACTTC. It encodes CASSVGSGTAFYEQYF.

CDR3 loop: CASSHGQGSEQFF. DNA of the CDR3: TGCGCCAGCAGCCACGGACAGGGGAGTGAGCAGTTCTTC. The chain combines TRBV5-1 with TRBJ2-1; 9 bases are a match to TRBD1. In germline, CDR1 is SGHRS, CDR2 YFSETQ. CDR3 size: 13 residues. The ends lost 4 bases at V and 9 bases at J; junction bases unmatched: 5.